This T cell receptor (beta chain) was captured in a study of OX40 agonist ivuxolimab in advanced cancers. Study context: Recorded diagnoses for dose-escalation patients were hepatocellular carcinoma, melanoma, renal cell or head and neck cancer. A history of anti-PD-1, anti-PD-L1 or anti-CTLA-4 therapy was acceptable, and approximately 40% had some. Three dose-escalation patients had partial responses: one with hepatocellular carcinoma and two with cutaneous melanoma. Study-level results: Averaged across samples, CD8+ T cells carried more expanded clones than CD4+ did.

The CDR3 runs 12 residues. The germline V and J ends were trimmed by 5 bases and 7 bases, with 11 bases remaining between them. Germline V gene data show CDR1 as LGHNA and CDR2 as YNFKEQ. Repertoires were generated with immunoSEQ multiplex PCR, while TCRdb's copy carries only in-frame clones and drops some. The sample includes some 25,000 clones, nearly 80% of them seen just once. A remark on this clone: Its antigen is undetermined.

The rearrangement joins TRBV4-2 to TRBJ1-1, with a possible D match to TRBD1 (5 bases). Sequencing was performed on CD4+ or CD8+ T cells sorted from blood, taken in a trial of the OX40 agonist ivuxolimab. The clonotype was recovered from an adult with an advanced solid tumor such as melanoma, head and neck, liver or kidney cancer. The CDR3 region is CASSSDSNEAFF. The CDR3 nucleotides read TGTGCCAGCAGCTCAGACAGTAATGAAGCTTTCTTT.